Given below is one T cell receptor beta chain in context. This clonotype has more than one count but fewer than ten. There is no known antigen for this receptor. One end of the junction does not line up with germline, which may come from a read error. The sample originates from a study of T cells in Graves' hyperthyroidism and ophthalmopathy (dated by TCRdb to between 2017 and 2020). Regarding the study in general: Peripheral blood was sampled at the time of initial diagnosis, prior to any treatment. According to the paper, TCR Vbeta CDR3 sequencing was carried out on approximately 140 peripheral blood samples, which came from fewer than 50 ophthalmopathy, some 73 hyperthyroidism and roughly 17 progressor patients. An independent validation cohort of under 20 hyperthyroidism patients and more than 15 patients who later progressed to ophthalmopathy tested prospective prediction of ophthalmopathy. After blood sampling, hyperthyroidism patients were treated with methimazole at a starting dose of 30 mg daily, and ophthalmopathy patients were treated with high-dose intravenous methylprednisolone. In six Graves' hyperthyroidism patients, the study also compared T-cell repertoires from thyroid tissue with T-cell repertoires from blood. The approximately 100 discovery patients were divided at random into training and test sets in a 7:3 ratio. TCR V-J signatures able to tell the groups apart were searched for in a discovery cohort of some 97 patients, of whom around 42 had Graves' ophthalmopathy and 57 had stable Graves' hyperthyroidism.

Study-level results and caveats: In validation, the model predicted progression to ophthalmopathy with roughly 66% sensitivity and less than 75% specificity, a median of 6.5 months before onset. Blood samples also contained most of the expanded thyroid clonotypes (frequency above 0.001), which suggests that blood repertoires may reflect thyroid immune responses. No statistical method was used to set the sample size in advance, and investigators knew the group allocation. Ophthalmopathy was separated from stable hyperthyroidism by a 13 V-J signature model, with about 86% sensitivity and about 81% specificity obtained in cross-validation and 80%/75% obtained in testing.

The CDR3 runs 14 residues from the cysteine to the phenylalanine. The sequence is cut down to CDR3 DNA, 42 bases in frame from base 1. As encoded in the germline V gene, CDR1 is SGHTA while CDR2 is FQGTGA. The TCR beta CDR3 regions were amplified from RNA transcripts. A first-round RT-PCR of the TCR CDR3 used the HTBI primer set with the Qiagen OneStep RT-PCR kit. Libraries were constructed in a second round of multiplex PCR, after which size selection and purification were performed. Sequencing of the libraries was done on an Illumina HiSeq2000 using paired-end 100 bp reads. The source study handled its data this way. SOAPnuke was used to process the raw data, throwing out any read that contained adapters or uncalled bases, had a mean Phred below 15, or lacked an exact constant-primer or identifier match. High-quality paired reads were merged using COPE v1.2.5, and each unique nucleotide sequence was defined as a clonotype. MiTCR v1.1 was used to align the clonotypes against IMGT TRBV, TRBD and TRBJ reference segments. The analysis was restricted to V-J combinations with a frequency above 0.0001, which together covered just over 98% of the repertoires. A TCS score was defined as the ratio between F50 (clonal expansion) and ExV (chaos), using BLOSUM62-based TCRdist between CDR3 peptides within each V-J. Welch's t-statistics and random forest reduced roughly 500 V-J features to 13, which were used in a naive Bayes classifier (R e1071). TCRdb redid the processing of the public reads, applying fastp at Q25 and MiXCR, and retained in-frame beta chains. Records with the same CDR3 protein are collapsed into one entry carrying the most frequent genes and DNA. The V and J calls come from TCRdb's annotation, not from the publication. The sample data list 350,000 or so distinct CDR3 sequences, and 21% of these were observed just once. The ten largest clones add up to around half of the sample.

Stable Graves' hyperthyroidism was defined as the absence of progression to ophthalmopathy over 18 months of follow-up. Hyperthyroidism patients were newly diagnosed, had a disease duration of under 2 months, and were aged 18 to 65 years. Patients with uncontrolled infections, other autoimmune diseases, pregnancy or lactation were excluded. Diagnoses were established on the basis of clinical symptoms, serum thyroxine and TRAb, thyroid ultrasound, and orbital computed tomography. PBMCs were separated from 8 to 10 ml of fresh peripheral blood using Ficoll-Paque density gradient centrifugation. Total RNA was extracted with Trizol reagent, and quality was checked on an Agilent 2100 Bioanalyzer.

This TCR was recovered from a woman aged 50 to 60 with Graves' hyperthyroidism. The sequence joins TRBV7-3 to TRBJ1-3; the D gene identity is not certain. Sequencing was performed on blood. The DNA sequence is as follows: TGTGCCAGCAGTCATACCCCACCTGGAGACACCATATATTTT. Its translation reads: CASSHTPPGDTIYF.